The present TCR beta chain was sequenced within a study of cytomegalovirus exposure and HLA in healthy donors. Overall study: An analysis done earlier identified about 120 million unique TCR beta sequences from 150 million to 200 million T cells. Inside one of the first data releases sat about 85 million unique TCRs taken from HLA-typed donors. Study-wide points: Overall, roughly 170 TCR beta chains were annotated as cytomegalovirus-associated. The majority of TCR sequences were rare, yet some public TCRs appeared in many donors.

The PCR contained 60 Vbeta and 13 Jbeta primers. Using immunoSEQ multiplex PCR, the repertoire was profiled, and TCRdb retains in-frame clones only, with some absent. Here the sample spans some 170,000 clones, roughly 80% being singletons. The length of the CDR3 is 13 residues. Trimming removed 6 bases from V and 1 base from J, with 8 bases in between. The germline V gene encodes CDR1 MNHNS and CDR2 SASEGT. As to this clone: Antigen specificity is unknown.

Sequencing input: PBMCs. This receptor was identified in a woman in her 30s in good health and CMV-seropositive. The V call is TRBV6-1, the J call TRBJ2-3; D gene uncertain. CDR3 region: CASRQSGTDTQYF. The CDR3 coding sequence is TGTGCCAGCAGACAGTCTGGCACAGATACGCAGTATTTT.